Sequencing of this TCR beta chain was carried out in a study of regulatory T cells in long-lasting Graves disease. Whole-study context: It was over 5 years of antithyroid drugs, with positive TSH receptor antibodies, that meant persistent Graves' disease.

Study-level results: Reduced TCR diversity was observed in persistent Graves' patients versus newly diagnosed patients. TRBV28, TRBJ1-2 and TRBJ2-5 emerged as the favored segments in persistent disease. Blood alone, not thyroid tissue, was studied.

V lost 2 bases and J 0 bases, leaving 8 bases between the germline ends. Germline V gives CDR1 MNHEY, CDR2 SVGAGI. The CDR3 covers 15 residues. Concerning this clonotype itself: The antigen remains undetermined.

According to the study, TCR beta libraries were built with iRepertoire HTBI primers and CDR3-region Arm-PCR. TCRdb passed the multiplex PCR reads through MiXCR, listing each CDR3 protein once. This table holds over 650,000 distinct CDR3 sequences, around 30% found once. Time point specified: persistent/refractory GD, antithyroid drugs over 5 years with positive TRAb. Extracted RNA from PBMCs served as the source of the TCR library. The chain employs TRBV6-5 and TRBJ1-3, with no clear D. Sequences were derived from peripheral blood mononuclear cells (PBMCs), sampled when the disease was refractory, from a patient treated with antithyroid drugs. This clonotype was obtained from a female donor with Graves disease. Here the CDR3 reads CASSYRQPSGNTIYF. The CDR3 coding sequence is TGTGCCAGCAGTTACCGGCAGCCCTCTGGAAACACCATATATTTT.